These T cell receptor beta chains were read from a single sample in a study of blood T cell repertoires in COVID-19. Method: immunoSEQ multiplex PCR; TCRdb's copy keeps in-frame clones and lacks some. The data show 150,000 to 200,000 clones, with around 80% seen just once and approximately 18% held by the top ten. The sequencing input was peripheral blood. The source is a woman over 75 with acute or convalescent COVID-19. The conserved cysteine and the conserved F or W are not part of the CDR3 here.

v_gene,CDR3aa
TRBV3-1/TRBV3-2,ASSQIRRGSNEQF
TRBV27,AIQAGGTGTDTQY
TRBV9,ASSVGGQANTGELF
TRBV5-1,ASSRGKASGMNNEQF
TRBV2,ASSDGIPPQH
TRBV30,AWSVGAGLGGYT
TRBV19,ASTFGGTNEKLF
TRBV5-4,ASSLRQGNSPLH
TRBV5-4,ASSRGLAGWGETQY
TRBV3-1/TRBV3-2,ASRLQGTNEKLF
TRBV5-5,ASSLGSGQNYEQY
TRBV19,ASSIFSGQDVYGYT
TRBV3-1/TRBV3-2,ASSHPGTSVYEQY
TRBV7-3,ASSFLGTGAYNEQF
TRBV5-1,ASSLEQGKAGELF
TRBV18,ASSRQGIPNNEQF
TRBV6-4,ASSVTSGGVGEQF
TRBV9,ASSVVEVLGGYT
TRBV29-1,SAPGSLGGETQY
TRBV6-5,ASSYSNRVGGGYT
TRBV7-2,ASSQSGSTGELF
TRBV4-1,ASSQDRGQGARNTEAF
TRBV28,ASSRDTPST
TRBV19,ASSFGTSGANVLT
TRBV10-2,ASSGLAGIYNEQF
TRBV19,ASALRSSYNEQF
TRBV24-1,ATSDLGQNTGELF
TRBV18,ASSPFGEEKLF
TRBV9,ASSVVAGGGNEQF
TRBV5-1,ASSLSGTRSTGELF
TRBV4-3,ASSQDRGVKNIQY
TRBV7-9,ASSFSDTSYEQY
TRBV9,ASSVEGTHPLYGYT
TRBV11-1,ASSLAQGGGSEQF
TRBV2,ASGGANEKLF
TRBV27,ASRMDSRIHQPQH
TRBV5-1,ASSLYSYEQY
TRBV5-4,ASKRLAESTDTQY
TRBV9,ASSVGSNEKLF
TRBV5-1,ASSPDRGRDGYT
TRBV28,ASRTGYSNQPQH
TRBV2,ASSLRDFNTGELF
TRBV5-5,ASSLTPGDTEAF
TRBV28,ASTLSGNSPLH
TRBV5-4,ASREGGNRNSPLH
TRBV19,ASVGSGNHRNTQY
TRBV28,ASMGSRYEQY
TRBV18,ASSPPFNGEAQVRT
TRBV2,ASSAPAGTEF
TRBV5-8,ASSLGGATGYGYT
TRBV5-1,ASSLGGRDTDTQY
TRBV23-1,ASSQSDTGLQPQH
TRBV11-3,ASSLTGGRGYT
TRBV5-5,ASSPRLAGPTGELF
TRBV19,ASTSSGGLHNEQF
TRBV20-1,SARLGAEAF
TRBV21-1,ASSKGERQPYDEQY
TRBV29-1,SVARGQSTDTQY
TRBV5-6,ASSLEGRGIWTDTQY
TRBV5-1,ASSLDPDRVSREQY